Each of the 4 T cell receptor beta chains below was sequenced from the same sample in a study of metastatic and nonmetastatic thyroid tumors. TCRdb recomputed clones from the PCR reads via MiXCR. The sample lists some 21,000 clones; about a quarter were seen once. All patients were treatment-naive before thyroid surgery. The sequenced material came from tumor tissue. Receptors originate from a female donor with papillary thyroid cancer or a benign thyroid nodule (not recorded which). Some clones in this sample may be carry-over from other donors' samples.

By share, this clone ranks as medium-sized. Additional DNA sequences in this sample encode the identical CDR3. The chain recombines TRBV10-3 with TRBJ1-5, with D possibly matching TRBD1 (5 bases). CDR1 is ENHRY and CDR2 is SYGVKD in the germline V gene. The length of the CDR3 is 14 residues. V lost 8 bases to trimming and J lost 0 bases, with 11 bases between them. In DNA form, the CDR3 reads TGTGCCATCGGAACAGGCGATAGCAATCAGCCCCAGCATTTT. Encoded protein: CAIGTGDSNQPQHF.

In regard to this clone: The junction and the germline gene differ at one end; a read error may be behind it. Different DNA sequences within this sample yield the same CDR3. J is TRBJ2-3 and V is TRBV7-2, with 7 bases matching TRBD1. Germline CDR1 reads SGHTA; CDR2 reads FQGNSA. This CDR3 is 14 amino acids long. CDR3 sequence reads: CASILSKGADTQYF. The DNA for the CDR3 is TGTGCCAGCATCCTTTCTAAGGGGGCAGACACGCAGTATTTT.

The sample holds a few counts of this clone. This chain joins TRBV2 and TRBJ1-2, with D hard to call. Germline CDR1 is SNHLY and CDR2 is FYNNEI. Trimming took 9 bases from V and 8 from J, leaving 19 bases between them. The CDR3 totals 13 residues. CDR3 residues: CASGPSGFGGYTF. CDR3 coding DNA: TGTGCCAGTGGCCCCTCGGGGTTCGGGGGCTACACCTTC.

V is TRBV18 and J is TRBJ1-6; maybe TRBD1 (5 bases). The germline gives CDR1 KGHSH, CDR2 LQKENI. The V gene lost 4 bases and the J gene lost 6 bases, with 13 bases spanning the gap. The CDR3 loop spans 15 amino acids. CDR3 loop: CASSLSGTINSPLHF. The CDR3 region has the DNA TGTGCCAGCTCACTATCCGGGACGATTAATTCACCCCTCCACTTT.